A single sample is the source of the 27 T cell receptor beta chains below, sequenced in a study of T cells after yellow fever vaccination. TCRdb re-called the 5' RACE reads with MiXCR, one entry per CDR3 protein. Of about 400,000 distinct CDR3 sequences in the sample, 11% were seen once. This specimen was PBMCs, taken on the day of the first yellow fever vaccination. Source of these receptors: a man between 18 and 35 years old who received the YFV17D yellow fever vaccine.

DNA of the CDR3: TGTGCCAGCAGCTTTACGTGGGACTTGGGTGAGCAGTTCTTC. Protein: CASSFTWDLGEQFF. The chain links TRBV7-2 to TRBJ2-1, with TRBD2 as a possible D gene (6 bases). From germline, CDR1 is SGHTA and CDR2 FQGNSA. The CDR3 covers 14 residues. Trimming pared 3 bases from V and 9 bases from J, leaving 15 bases between.

The chain uses TRBV20-1 and TRBJ2-5; 7 bases line up with TRBD1. From germline, CDR1 is DFQATT and CDR2 SNEGSKA (reference sequence). CDR3 length: 12 amino acids. V lost 4 bases, J lost 5 bases, and 4 bases stayed unmatched. The CDR3 nucleotides read TGCAGTGCTAAAGGGGGCGCGGAGACCCAGTACTTC. The encoded protein is CSAKGGAETQYF.

There are a few counts of this clonotype. The chain has TRBV2 and TRBJ1-6; D remains unclear. The CDR3 consists of 12 residues. Germline values: CDR1 SNHLY, CDR2 FYNNEI. V lost 4 bases to trimming and J lost 7 bases, with 5 bases between them. The CDR3 bases are TGTGCCAGCAGTGGGGCGAATTCACCCCTCCACTTT. Amino acid sequence: CASSGANSPLHF.

This clonotype was seen just once. V gene TRBV5-4 combines with J gene TRBJ2-1; 7 bases are shared with TRBD1. Germline values: CDR1 SGHNT, CDR2 YYREEE (reference sequence). CDR3 size: 16 residues. Trimming cost V 0 bases and J 3 bases; bases outside gene matches: 6. CDR3 residues: CASSLASGTVYNEQFF. In DNA, the CDR3 is TGTGCCAGCAGCTTGGCCTCCGGGACAGTCTACAATGAGCAGTTCTTC.

The J gene is TRBJ2-7, the V gene TRBV19, with D possibly TRBD1 on 6 matching bases. CDR1 and CDR2 from the germline V gene are LNHDA and SQIVND (reference sequence). The CDR3 contains 14 residues. V gave up 5 bases and J gave up 3 bases, with 14 bases separating them. This CDR3 is CASSLQGALYEQYF. The DNA for the CDR3 is TGTGCCAGTAGTCTACAGGGTGCCCTCTACGAGCAGTACTTC. Combining the CDR3 with reference TRBV19 and TRBJ2-7 gives the whole variable domain DGGITQSPKYLFRKEGQNVTLSCEQNLNHDAMYWYRQDPGQGLRLIYYSQIVNDFQKGDIAEGYSVSREKKESFPLTVTSAQKNPTAFYLCASSLQGALYEQYFGPGTRLTVT.

This clonotype showed up just a few times. V gene TRBV7-2 combines with J gene TRBJ2-3; no firm D call. The CDR3 contains 13 residues. The V gene lost 6 bases and the J gene lost 3 bases, with 10 bases spanning the gap. CDR1 is SGHTA, CDR2 FQGNSA, per germline. For the CDR3, the DNA is TGTGCCAGCAGGGGGTTGCGGACAGATACGCAGTATTTT. Translated, it gives CASRGLRTDTQYF.

The rearrangement uses TRBV2 and TRBJ1-4; D not certain. CDR1 and CDR2 from the germline V gene are SNHLY and FYNNEI. The CDR3 runs 13 residues. V lost 7 bases, J lost 4 bases, and 10 bases lay in between. DNA for the CDR3: TGTGCCAGCAAACGGGCAGTTAATGAAAAACTGTTTTTT. This translates into CASKRAVNEKLFF.

This rearrangement joins TRBV9 to TRBJ1-2; maybe TRBD1 (5 bases). V was shortened by 3 bases and J by 8 bases, with 17 bases between the two germline ends. CDR1 is SGDLS, CDR2 YYNGEE, per germline. This CDR3 contains 14 residues. CDR3 sequence (DNA): TGTGCCAGCAGCGGAAACTTGGGGGTTTACGGCTACACCTTC. Its translation is CASSGNLGVYGYTF. The variable domain in full, completed from reference TRBV9 and TRBJ1-2, reads DSGVTQTPKHLITATGQRVTLRCSPRSGDLSVYWYQQSLDQGLQFLIQYYNGEERAKGNILERFSAQQFPDLHSELNLSSLELGDSALYFCASSGNLGVYGYTFGSGTRLTVV.

The chain employs TRBV6-1 and TRBJ2-5, with D maybe TRBD2 (5 bases). The CDR3 has 16 residues. V was cut by 4 bases and J by 2 bases, with 17 bases left in between. Germline loops: CDR1 MNHNS, CDR2 SASEGT. DNA for the CDR3: TGTGCCAGCAGTGCTAGCTCCGGGCGCCCACAAGAGACCCAGTACTTC. This gives the protein CASSASSGRPQETQYF.

The chain carries TRBV5-1 and TRBJ1-5; D uncertain. V lost 4 bases, J lost 0 bases, and 17 bases lay in between. Germline V gene lookup returns CDR1 SGHRS and CDR2 YFSETQ. The CDR3 spans 17 residues. CDR3: CASSPAPRRDSNQPQHF. Here the CDR3 DNA reads TGCGCCAGCAGCCCCGCTCCCAGGAGGGATAGCAATCAGCCCCAGCATTTT.

This clonotype was seen a few times. The rearrangement joins TRBV18 to TRBJ2-7; TRBD2 might be the D (5 bases). The ends were cut back, 5 bases at V and 2 bases at J, with 13 bases in the middle. Germline CDR1 reads KGHSH; CDR2 reads LQKENI. This CDR3 is built from 14 residues. The CDR3, as DNA: TGTGCCAGCTCAGGTGATCTAGCTACCTACGAGCAGTACGTC. Its translation is CASSGDLATYEQYV.

In this sample, this clonotype turned up many times. This rearrangement joins TRBV7-2 to TRBJ1-4; TRBD1 might be the D (5 bases). The germline CDR1 and CDR2 sequences are SGHTA and FQGNSA. The CDR3 consists of 14 residues. V lost 2 bases and J lost 4, with 8 bases in between. The CDR3 nucleotides are TGTGCCAGCAGCTTAAATAGGGGTAATGAAAAACTGTTTTTT. Translating gives CASSLNRGNEKLFF.

This clonotype occurred many times. The genes are TRBV7-3 and TRBJ2-5; 7 nucleotides line up with TRBD1. The length of the CDR3 is 14 residues. J was trimmed by 5 bases and V by 5 bases; bases with no gene match: 8. The germline gives CDR1 SGHTA, CDR2 FQGTGA. The CDR3 sequence: CASSPSRGQETQYF. The CDR3 DNA reads TGTGCCAGCAGCCCCTCTAGGGGGCAGGAGACCCAGTACTTC.

The chain couples TRBV15 to TRBJ2-3; 8 nucleotides align to TRBD2. The V gene end was trimmed by 1 base and the J gene end by 7 bases; junction bases not matched to a gene: 7. Germline V CDR1 and CDR2: LNHNV, YYDKDF (reference sequence). There are 15 residues in the CDR3. DNA of the CDR3: TGTGCCACCAGCAGAGCCGGGCGGGGGGCACATACGCAGTATTTT. Encoded protein: CATSRAGRGAHTQYF.

This clonotype was counted ten times or more. The chain recombines TRBV9 with TRBJ2-5; 10 bases line up with TRBD2. The CDR3 covers 17 residues. J gave up 0 bases and V 0 bases, and 5 bases lay outside the gene matches. Germline V CDR1 and CDR2: SGDLS, YYNGEE. The CDR3 sequence: CASSVGASGGYQETQYF. CDR3 sequence (DNA): TGTGCCAGCAGCGTAGGGGCTAGCGGGGGTTACCAAGAGACCCAGTACTTC.

This clonotype was seen more than once but under ten times. The genes are TRBV7-8 and TRBJ1-1, with D possibly TRBD1 on 5 matching bases. Trimming left V 2 bases short and J 8 bases short, with 15 bases between. The germline V gene encodes CDR1 SGHVS and CDR2 FQNEAQ. The CDR3 covers 14 residues. CDR3 coding DNA: TGTGCCAGCAGCTTACGGGCAGGGTATGCCGAAGCTTTCTTT. This sequence encodes CASSLRAGYAEAFF.

The chain has TRBV27 and TRBJ2-7; D gene uncertain. CDR1 and CDR2 (germline): MNHEY, SMNVEV (reference sequence). The CDR3 is 14 residues long. V was cut by 2 bases and J by 2 bases, with 10 bases left in between. For the CDR3, the DNA is TGTGCCAGCAGTTTACTCGGGTCAGCCTACGAGCAGTACTTC. Protein sequence: CASSLLGSAYEQYF.

This chain's CDR3 is CAIGSGYTF. The CDR3 DNA reads as TGTGCCATCGGGTCGGGCTACACCTTC. V usage is TRBV10-3 and J usage is TRBJ1-2; D is uncertain. The CDR3 runs to 9 residues. V lost 8 bases and J lost 8, with 6 bases in between. Germline values: CDR1 ENHRY, CDR2 SYGVKD.

This clonotype occurred a few times. The rearrangement uses TRBV9 and TRBJ1-1; the match to TRBD1 covers 9 bases. The CDR3 consists of 17 residues. The germline gives CDR1 SGDLS, CDR2 YYNGEE. Trimming removed 0 bases from V and 3 bases from J; junction bases left unmatched: 9. The CDR3 spells CASSVVGQGIGDTEAFF. The CDR3, as DNA: TGTGCCAGCAGCGTAGTGGGACAGGGAATCGGTGACACTGAAGCTTTCTTT.

This clonotype was observed a few times. The rearrangement links TRBV12-5 to TRBJ1-2; no reliable D call. The CDR3 sequence is 16 residues long. Germline CDR1 LGHNT, CDR2 FRNRAP. V dropped 2 bases and J dropped 2 bases, with 15 bases sitting between them. CDR3 residues: CASGLLSTGGNYGYTF. The CDR3 DNA follows: TGTGCTAGTGGTTTGCTCAGTACGGGAGGGAACTATGGCTACACCTTC.

This clonotype came up a few times. The chain couples TRBV5-1 to TRBJ2-3; D possibly corresponds to TRBD2 (6 bases). The length of the CDR3 is 18 residues. V was trimmed by 0 bases and J by 1 base, leaving 18 bases between them. Germline V gene sequence: CDR1 SGHRS, CDR2 YFSETQ. The CDR3 DNA reads as TGCGCCAGCAGCTTGGCGTTTCGGGGGATTTTTGGCACAGATACGCAGTATTTT. Amino acids: CASSLAFRGIFGTDTQYF.

This clonotype has only a few counts. The gene calls are TRBV5-1 and TRBJ2-7; 8 nucleotides line up with TRBD2. The CDR3 contains 15 residues. J lost 3 bases, V lost 0 bases, and 5 bases had no gene match. CDR1 and CDR2 from the germline V gene are SGHRS and YFSETQ. DNA of the CDR3: TGCGCCAGCAGCTTGGTGTCTAGCGGGCGCTACGAGCAGTACTTC. It translates to CASSLVSSGRYEQYF.

V usage is TRBV19 and J usage is TRBJ1-1; 11 bases align to TRBD1. The CDR3 length is 15 residues. The germline V gene has CDR1 LNHDA and CDR2 SQIVND (reference sequence). The ends lost 3 bases at V and 4 bases at J; junction bases unmatched: 4. CDR3: CASSIGQGATTEAFF. The CDR3 DNA sequence: TGTGCCAGTAGTATCGGACAGGGGGCAACCACTGAAGCTTTCTTT.

V is TRBV5-6 and J is TRBJ2-3; possible D gene TRBD1, 5 bases. The germline V gene has CDR1 SGHDT and CDR2 YYEEEE. With 3 bases removed from V and 4 bases from J, the gap between germline ends came to 15 bases. This CDR3 spans 15 amino acids. CDR3 coding DNA: TGTGCCAGCAGCTCATCCGGACATCGGCCAGATACGCAGTATTTT. Its translation: CASSSSGHRPDTQYF. The whole variable domain, filled in from reference TRBV5-6 and TRBJ2-3, reads DAGVTQSPTHLIKTRGQQVTLRCSPKSGHDTVSWYQQALGQGPQFIFQYYEEEERQRGNFPDRFSGHQFPNYSSELNVNALLLGDSALYLCASSSSGHRPDTQYFGPGTRLTVL.

This clonotype was counted only a few times. The chain joins TRBV28 to TRBJ2-7, with 9 bases fitting TRBD1. The CDR3 spans 18 residues. Germline assignment: CDR1 MDHEN and CDR2 SYDVKM. V was clipped by 3 bases and J by 1 base; unmatched bases: 13. CDR3 in amino acids: CASSFVRTGDYPSYEQYF. The CDR3, as DNA: TGTGCCAGCAGTTTTGTCCGGACAGGGGATTATCCATCCTACGAGCAGTACTTC. Full variable domain (missing parts from reference TRBV28 and TRBJ2-7): DVKVTQSSRYLVKRTGEKVFLECVQDMDHENMFWYRQDPGLGLRLIYFSYDVKMKEKGDIPEGYSVSREKKERFSLILESASTNQTSMYLCASSFVRTGDYPSYEQYFGPGTRLTVT.

This clonotype was detected a few times. This chain uses TRBV10-3 with TRBJ1-5; TRBD1 might be the D (5 bases). Deletions cut 6 bases from V and 4 bases from J, with 10 bases between. Germline V gives CDR1 ENHRY, CDR2 SYGVKD. The CDR3 is made up of 13 amino acids. CDR3 nucleotide sequence: TGTGCCATCAGCAGGGAGGAGAATCAGCCCCAGCATTTT. Protein: CAISREENQPQHF.

This clonotype was seen a few times. J is TRBJ1-2 and V is TRBV4-3; 7 bases are a match to TRBD1. Losses at the gene ends were 3 bases for V and 1 base for J; bases not matched to a gene: 2. CDR1 and CDR2 from the germline V gene are LGHNA and YSLEER. The CDR3 spans 14 residues. The CDR3 region is CASSHRDSNYGYTF. The CDR3 region has the DNA TGCGCCAGCAGCCATCGGGACAGTAACTATGGCTACACCTTC.